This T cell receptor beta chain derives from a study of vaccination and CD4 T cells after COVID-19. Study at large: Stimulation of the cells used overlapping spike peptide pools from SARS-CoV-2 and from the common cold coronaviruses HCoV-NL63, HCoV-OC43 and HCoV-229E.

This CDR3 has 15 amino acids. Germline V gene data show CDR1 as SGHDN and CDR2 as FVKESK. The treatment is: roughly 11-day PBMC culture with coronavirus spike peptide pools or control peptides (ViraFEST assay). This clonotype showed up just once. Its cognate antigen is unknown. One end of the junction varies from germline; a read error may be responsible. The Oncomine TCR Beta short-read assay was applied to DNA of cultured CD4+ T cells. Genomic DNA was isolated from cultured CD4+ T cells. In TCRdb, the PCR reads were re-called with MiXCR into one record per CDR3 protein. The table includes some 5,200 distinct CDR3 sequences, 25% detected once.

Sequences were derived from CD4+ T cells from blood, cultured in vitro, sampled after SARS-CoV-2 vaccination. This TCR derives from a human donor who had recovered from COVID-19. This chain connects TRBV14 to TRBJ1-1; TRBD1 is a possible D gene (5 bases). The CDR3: CASSQVGPLNSEAFF. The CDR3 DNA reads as TGTGCCAGCAGCCAAGTGGGACCTTTGAACAGTGAAGCTTTCTTT. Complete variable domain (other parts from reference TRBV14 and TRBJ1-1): EAGVTQFPSHSVIEKGQTVTLRCDPISGHDNLYWYRRVMGKEIKFLLHFVKESKQDESGMPNNRFLAERTGGTYSTLKVQPAELEDSGVYFCASSQVGPLNSEAFFGQGTRLTVV.